What follows are 3 T cell receptor beta chains derived from one specimen sequenced in a study of blood T cell repertoires in COVID-19. The table came from immunoSEQ multiplex PCR; TCRdb's copy has only in-frame clones and leaves some out. The sample contains around 60,000 clones, around 86% of which appear only once. Sequenced: peripheral blood. The receptor set was obtained from a human donor in a cohort sampled during active COVID-19.

The chain combines TRBV7-6 with TRBJ2-1, with 7 positions matching TRBD2. Germline V lookup: CDR1 SGHVS, CDR2 FNYEAQ. J lost 4 bases, V lost 4 bases, and 10 bases had no gene match. This CDR3 region has 16 residues. CDR3 DNA sequence: TGTGCCAGCAGCTACCTTGGGACTATCAGATACAATGAGCAGTTCTTC. As protein: CASSYLGTIRYNEQFF.

This sequence joins TRBV4-1 and TRBJ2-7; D possibly corresponds to TRBD2 (6 bases). Germline V CDR1 and CDR2: MGHRA, YSYEKL. Trimming removed 0 bases at V and 6 bases at J, with 18 bases between. The CDR3 runs to 16 residues. CDR3 amino acids: CASSQDTTGVRSEQYF. The DNA for the CDR3 is TGCGCCAGCAGCCAAGATACGACGGGGGTCAGGTCCGAGCAGTACTTC.

For the CDR3, the DNA is TGTGTCAGAAGCTTAGAGCGGGATACGCAGTATTTT. It codes for CVRSLERDTQYF. This sequence joins TRBV7-5 and TRBJ2-3; the table names TRBD2, a call not compared with the DNA. TRBV7-5 is described as a pseudogene. This CDR3 is 12 amino acids long.